What follows is one TCR beta chain and its context. Antigen unknown. This sample was included in a study of cytomegalovirus exposure and HLA in healthy donors. Overall study results and limits: Overall, around 150 TCR beta chains were annotated as cytomegalovirus-associated.

This CDR3 spans 15 amino acids. Germline V gene data show CDR1 as GTSNPN and CDR2 as SVGIG (reference sequence). Trimming left V 0 bases short and J 10 bases short, with 18 bases between. Use of 60 Vbeta and 13 Jbeta primers characterized the PCR. Profiled with immunoSEQ multiplex PCR; TCRdb holds only in-frame clones, not every one. Among tens of thousands of clones listed, about 83% were seen once. The receptor was derived from a woman between 18 and 30 years old in good health and CMV-seropositive. Input material: PBMCs. The chain links TRBV30 to TRBJ1-4; perhaps TRBD1 as D (5 bases). CDR3 sequence reads: CAWSVTGRGLRKLFF. The DNA of the CDR3 is TGTGCCTGGAGTGTAACAGGTCGGGGGTTACGAAAACTGTTTTTT. The complete variable domain, with remaining parts taken from reference TRBV30 and TRBJ1-4, reads SQTIHQWPATLVQPVGSPLSLECTVEGTSNPNLYWYRQAAGRGLQLLFYSVGIGQISSEVPQNLSASRPQDRQFILSSKKLLLSDSGFYLCAWSVTGRGLRKLFFGSGTQLSVL.